Below are 2 T cell receptor beta chains sequenced from a single sample in a study of identical twins. TCRdb used MiXCR to reprocess the 5' RACE reads, holding one entry per CDR3 protein. Among about 720,000 distinct CDR3 sequences listed, 15% to 20% were seen once. Another study also made use of these data, one on T cells expressing NK-cell markers.

Sequenced sample: PBMCs. The origin of the receptors is a woman aged 18-29 years in good health.

This clonotype was seen a few times. This chain joins TRBV29-1 and TRBJ1-2; D is ambiguous. The CDR3 is 9 amino acids. The V gene lost 4 bases and the J gene lost 8 bases, with 5 bases spanning the gap. Per germline, CDR1 SQVTM and CDR2 ANQGSEA. The CDR3 sequence is CSVADGYTF. The CDR3 coding sequence is TGCAGCGTTGCTGACGGCTACACCTTC.

This clonotype was seen a handful of times. This chain joins TRBV5-1 and TRBJ1-1; 9 bases match TRBD1. The CDR3 spans 15 residues. The V segment lost 4 bases and the J segment 3 bases; nucleotides outside the gene matches: 7. CDR1 SGHRS and CDR2 YFSETQ come from the germline V gene. Here the CDR3 reads CASSLPRTGDTEAFF. The CDR3, as DNA: TGCGCCAGCAGCCTTCCAAGGACAGGGGACACTGAAGCTTTCTTT.